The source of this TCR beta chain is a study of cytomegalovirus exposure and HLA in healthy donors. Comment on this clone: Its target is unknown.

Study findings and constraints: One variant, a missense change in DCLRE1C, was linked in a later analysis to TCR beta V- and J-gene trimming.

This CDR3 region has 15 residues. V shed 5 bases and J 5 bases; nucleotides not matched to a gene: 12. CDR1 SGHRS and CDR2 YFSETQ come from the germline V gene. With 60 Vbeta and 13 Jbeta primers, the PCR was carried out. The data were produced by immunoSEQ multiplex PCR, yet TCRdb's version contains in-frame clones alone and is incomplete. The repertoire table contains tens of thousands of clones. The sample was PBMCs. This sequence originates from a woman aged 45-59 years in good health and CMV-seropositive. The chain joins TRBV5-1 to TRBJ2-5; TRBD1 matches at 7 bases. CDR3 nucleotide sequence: TGCGCCAGCAGTAGAGCGGAACAGGGGCTGGAGACCCAGTACTTC. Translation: CASSRAEQGLETQYF.